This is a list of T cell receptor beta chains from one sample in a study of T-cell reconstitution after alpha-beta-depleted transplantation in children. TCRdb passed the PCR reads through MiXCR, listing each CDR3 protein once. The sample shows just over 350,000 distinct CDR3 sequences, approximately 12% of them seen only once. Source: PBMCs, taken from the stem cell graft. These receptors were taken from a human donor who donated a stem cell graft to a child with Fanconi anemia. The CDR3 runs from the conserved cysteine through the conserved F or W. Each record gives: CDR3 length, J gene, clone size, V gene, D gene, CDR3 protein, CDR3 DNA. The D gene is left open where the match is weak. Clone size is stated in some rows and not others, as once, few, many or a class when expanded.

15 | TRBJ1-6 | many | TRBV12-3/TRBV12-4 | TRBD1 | CASSPQGADNSPLHF | TGTGCCAGCAGTCCACAGGGGGCCGATAATTCACCCCTCCACTTT
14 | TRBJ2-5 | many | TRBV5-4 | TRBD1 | CASSVPGGAETQYF | TGTGCCAGCAGCGTGCCAGGGGGCGCAGAGACCCAGTACTTC
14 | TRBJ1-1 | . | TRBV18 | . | CASSPGTRDTEAFF | TGTGCCAGCTCACCAGGGACCAGGGACACTGAAGCTTTCTTT
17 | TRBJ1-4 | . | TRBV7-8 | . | CASSLGTVGGYGEKLFF | TGTGCCAGCAGCTTAGGGACAGTCGGGGGTTACGGCGAAAAACTGTTTTTT
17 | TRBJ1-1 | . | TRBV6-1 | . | CASSLTGFLTGLAEAFF | TGTGCCAGCAGTCTTACAGGGTTCTTGACTGGTCTCGCTGAAGCTTTCTTT
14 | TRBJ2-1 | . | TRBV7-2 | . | CASSQTSAYNEQFF | TGTGCCAGCAGCCAGACTTCCGCCTACAATGAGCAGTTCTTC
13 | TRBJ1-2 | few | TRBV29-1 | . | CSVETGTGMSYTF | TGCAGCGTGGAGACCGGGACGGGTATGAGCTACACCTTC
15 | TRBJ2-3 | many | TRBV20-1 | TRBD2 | CSAPDTGTRADTQYF | TGCAGTGCCCCTGATACCGGGACTAGGGCAGATACGCAGTATTTT
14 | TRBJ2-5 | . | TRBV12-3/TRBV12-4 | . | CASSPRGGQPTQYF | TGTGCCAGCAGCCCTCGGGGCGGGCAGCCGACCCAGTACTTC
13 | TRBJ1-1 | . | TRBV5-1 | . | CASTTGGRTEAFF | TGCGCCAGCACCACGGGGGGGCGCACTGAAGCTTTCTTT
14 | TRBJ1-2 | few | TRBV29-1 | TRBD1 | CSVEEGGRQGRYTF | TGCAGCGTTGAAGAGGGAGGAAGACAGGGACGCTACACCTTC
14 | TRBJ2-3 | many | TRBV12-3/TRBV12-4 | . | CASSYGVRTDTQYF | TGTGCCAGCAGTTATGGGGTTAGGACAGATACGCAGTATTTT
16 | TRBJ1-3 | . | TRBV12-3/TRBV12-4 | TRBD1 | CASRIPGQGGGNTIYF | TGTGCCAGCAGAATCCCGGGACAGGGGGGGGGAAACACCATATATTTT
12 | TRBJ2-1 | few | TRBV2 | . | CASSDAGNEQFF | TGTGCCAGCAGTGACGCGGGGAATGAGCAGTTCTTC
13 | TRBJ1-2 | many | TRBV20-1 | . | CSARDTLGLLYTF | TGCAGTGCTAGAGATACCCTGGGACTTCTCTACACCTTC
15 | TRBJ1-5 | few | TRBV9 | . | CASSDSPGGNQPQHF | TGTGCCAGCAGCGATTCTCCGGGGGGCAATCAGCCCCAGCATTTT
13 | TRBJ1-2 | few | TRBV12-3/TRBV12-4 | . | CASSFRQTYGYTF | TGTGCCAGCAGTTTCCGACAGACTTATGGCTACACCTTC
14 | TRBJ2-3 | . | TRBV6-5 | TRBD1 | CASSYGTDTDTQYF | TGTGCCAGCAGTTACGGGACAGACACAGATACGCAGTATTTT
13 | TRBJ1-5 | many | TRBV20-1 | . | CSASPRGGQPQHF | TGCAGTGCTAGCCCCAGGGGAGGGCAGCCCCAGCATTTT
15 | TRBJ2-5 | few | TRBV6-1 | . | CASSEHGQTQETQYF | TGTGCCAGCAGTGAACATGGACAGACCCAAGAGACCCAGTACTTC
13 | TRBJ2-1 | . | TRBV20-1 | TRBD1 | CSARRDRYDEQFF | TGCAGTGCTAGAAGGGACAGGTACGATGAGCAGTTCTTC
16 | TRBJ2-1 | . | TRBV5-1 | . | CASSLSGSQLSDEQFF | TGCGCCAGCAGCTTGTCGGGCAGTCAGTTGTCGGATGAGCAGTTCTTC
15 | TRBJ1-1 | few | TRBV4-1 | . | CASSRGNSWGTEAFF | TGCGCCAGCAGCCGGGGGAATTCTTGGGGCACTGAAGCTTTCTTT
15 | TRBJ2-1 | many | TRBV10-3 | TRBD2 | CAISESGGAVNEQFF | TGTGCCATCAGTGAAAGCGGGGGGGCCGTCAATGAGCAGTTCTTC
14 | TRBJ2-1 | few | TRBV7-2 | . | CASSRNIRGDEQFF | TGTGCCAGCAGCCGGAACATAAGGGGCGATGAGCAGTTCTTC
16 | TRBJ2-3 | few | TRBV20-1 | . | CSADVLGWGRTDTQYF | TGCAGTGCTGACGTCCTCGGGTGGGGGAGGACAGATACGCAGTATTTT
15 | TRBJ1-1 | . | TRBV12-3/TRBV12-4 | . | CASKPVAGGGTEAFF | TGTGCCAGCAAGCCCGTAGCGGGAGGGGGAACTGAAGCTTTCTTT
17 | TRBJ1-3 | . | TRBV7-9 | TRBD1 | CASSSRQGTFSGNTIYF | TGTGCCAGCAGCTCCCGACAGGGAACCTTCTCTGGAAACACCATATATTTT
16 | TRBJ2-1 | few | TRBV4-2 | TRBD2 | CASSQASGGSSGEQFF | TGTGCCAGCAGCCAAGCTAGCGGGGGAAGTTCGGGTGAGCAGTTCTTC
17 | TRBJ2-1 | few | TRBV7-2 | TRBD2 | CASSFGSLAGGNNEQFF | TGTGCCAGCAGCTTCGGAAGTCTAGCGGGGGGAAACAATGAGCAGTTCTTC
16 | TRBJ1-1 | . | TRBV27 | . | CASSLVGRPMNTEAFF | TGTGCCAGCAGTTTAGTTGGGCGCCCCATGAACACTGAAGCTTTCTTT